This T cell receptor beta chain was retrieved from a study of cytomegalovirus exposure and HLA in healthy donors. 13 Jbeta primers and 60 Vbeta primers were used for the PCR. Sequenced by immunoSEQ multiplex PCR; TCRdb stores in-frame clones only, minus some. This repertoire shows about 160,000 clones, approximately 80% found once; its top ten account for over 1.5%. There are 15 residues in the CDR3. Germline assignment: CDR1 LGHNA and CDR2 YNFKEQ. V was pared by 2 bases and J by 5 bases, with 4 bases of the junction left unmatched. As to this clone: Antigen: not known.

Findings and caveats of the study: For most TCR sequences rarity was the rule, although some public TCRs occurred in many donors. An ancestry cluster, one associated with Asian ancestry, reportedly showed fewer N-insertions than the 666-donor mean in a later analysis. Sequencing depth roughly uniform across donors was assumed in presence/absence analyses. CMV serostatus alone was available as immune exposure information.

Source material: PBMCs. This TCR was recovered from a woman aged 18-35 years in good health and CMV-seronegative. The chain employs TRBV4-2 and TRBJ2-5; 11 nucleotides align to TRBD2. Here the CDR3 reads CASSQPLAGEETQYF. CDR3 DNA sequence: TGTGCCAGCAGCCAACCACTAGCGGGGGAGGAGACCCAGTACTTC.